This T cell receptor beta chain was obtained from a study of T cells after yellow fever vaccination. About the study: Some fractions had low cell numbers, and these were prepared with SMART-Seq v4 Ultra Low Input. General study findings and limits: Though it reached lower strength, the secondary response hit its peak faster, day 5 versus 15.

TCRdb re-called the 5' RACE reads with MiXCR, one entry per CDR3 protein. This sample has about 630,000 distinct CDR3 sequences, with around an eighth found just once. CDR3 length equals 15 residues. Between the trimmed V and J ends, which lost 0 bases and 4 bases, there was a span of 12 bases. Germline values: CDR1 SGHAT, CDR2 FQNNGV. This clonotype was found a few times. What it recognizes is unknown. Sequencing was performed on PBMCs, taken on the day of the yellow fever booster vaccination. The chain joins TRBV11-2 to TRBJ1-2, with D uncertain. This receptor was identified in a man aged 25-45 years who received the YFV17D yellow fever vaccine. The DNA of the CDR3 is TGTGCCAGCAGCTTAGATAATAGAGGCTTCTATGGCTACACCTTC. Encoded protein: CASSLDNRGFYGYTF.